This T cell receptor (beta chain) was captured in a study of blood T cells in healthy people across ages. The CDR3 runs 15 residues. The V gene's germline CDR1 is SGHKS and CDR2 YYEKEE (reference sequence). V was clipped by 0 bases and J by 6 bases; unmatched bases: 6. Then a second PCR, running roughly 7 to 11 cycles, was carried out with a sample-barcoded 5' primer and a J-beta primer mix. TCRdb independently ran MiXCR on the 5' RACE reads; one entry per CDR3 protein. The table has fewer than 2,000,000 distinct CDR3 sequences, 35% to 50% seen once. Sequenced input: blood. The chain couples TRBV5-5 to TRBJ2-3; 8 bases fit TRBD1. This clonotype originated in a human donor in good health. The chain's CDR3 is CASSLEQGALDTQYF. The CDR3 DNA is TGTGCCAGCAGCTTGGAGCAGGGGGCCCTCGATACGCAGTATTTT. The full variable domain, rest sourced from reference TRBV5-5 and TRBJ2-3, is DAGVTQSPTHLIKTRGQQVTLRCSPISGHKSVSWYQQVLGQGPQFIFQYYEKEERGRGNFPDRFSARQFPNYSSELNVNALLLGDSALYLCASSLEQGALDTQYFGPGTRLTVL.